A selection of T cell receptor beta chains follows, all from one sample in a study of blood T cell repertoires in COVID-19. TCRdb's table, derived via immunoSEQ multiplex PCR, lists solely in-frame clones and lacks some. Here the sample spans approximately 230,000 clones, under 90% being singletons. The specimen was peripheral blood. The receptors were gathered from a man under 40 with active or convalescent COVID-19. The CDR3 runs from the conserved cysteine through the conserved F or W. Some rows have no size entry. The others give once, few or many, or a class for an expanded clone.

TRBV5-3	TRBJ2-7	.	CARREAETGGRYEQYF
TRBV5-1	TRBJ2-5	.	CASSLAGGRGETQYF
TRBV7-9	TRBJ2-1	.	CASSFGSSGNYNEQFF
TRBV9	TRBJ1-1	.	CASNPNSRGRNTEAFF
TRBV7-6	TRBJ1-2	.	CASSLEQGLGGYTF
TRBV25-1	TRBJ1-1	once	CASSGRTGVWMNTEAFF
TRBV7-2	TRBJ2-3	.	CASSPRTGGTDTQYF
TRBV6-5	TRBJ1-6	.	CASTKGEGDNSPLHF
TRBV7-9	TRBJ1-2	.	CASSQELDRGLSYGYTF
TRBV24-1	TRBJ2-7	.	CATSDPGQGNEQYF
TRBV5-4	TRBJ2-3	once	CASSFAEDTQYF
TRBV6-5	TRBJ1-5	.	CASSYSRERANQPQHF
TRBV4-2	TRBJ1-2	.	CASSQVGQVYGYTF
TRBV27	TRBJ1-5	.	CASSRGTERISNQPQHF
TRBV12-3/TRBV12-4	TRBJ2-7	.	CASSPDRGRKYF
TRBV6-5	TRBJ1-2	.	CASSYDRGTYGYTF
TRBV2	TRBJ2-2	few	CASLTSSNTGELFF
TRBV2	TRBJ1-1	.	CASSVLQGNTEAFF
TRBV3-1/TRBV3-2	TRBJ1-4	.	CASSQEEEGWPNEKLFF
TRBV7-2	TRBJ2-1	.	CASSLGGGGRYNEQFF
TRBV6-5	TRBJ2-5	.	CASTWEETQYF
TRBV23-1	TRBJ1-2	.	CASSPYRGNSYGYTF
TRBV19	TRBJ2-7	.	CASSISGGRSNEQYF
TRBV3-1/TRBV3-2	TRBJ1-1	.	CASSQGLNTEAFF
TRBV6-5	TRBJ2-5	.	CASSAFSGTGLSQYF
TRBV6-4	TRBJ2-7	.	CASSDRRDYSYEQYF
TRBV10-1	TRBJ1-6	.	CASSRTGRNSPLHF
TRBV7-2	TRBJ2-7	.	CASSHPRRERGSNEQYF
TRBV5-1	TRBJ2-1	many	CASRVGTSGYNEQFF
TRBV6-2/TRBV6-3	TRBJ2-2	.	CASSPHGGNTGELFF
TRBV7-7	TRBJ2-1	.	CASSPDRGNEQFF
TRBV11-2	TRBJ2-7	.	CASSLGPEFYEQYF
TRBV5-1	TRBJ1-4	.	CATSPQPEEKLFF
TRBV6-2/TRBV6-3	TRBJ2-7	.	CASSYPQRMPYEQYF
TRBV4-2	TRBJ1-1	.	CASSQDSGTEAFF
TRBV3-1/TRBV3-2	TRBJ1-5	.	CASSRQGTNQPQHF
TRBV4-1	TRBJ2-1	.	CASSFRISGGRYNEQFF
TRBV27	TRBJ1-1	.	CASSFRVGGTEAFF
TRBV27	TRBJ2-7	.	CASSLLTGGLVYEQYF
TRBV18	TRBJ1-5	.	CASSVDRRNQPQHF
TRBV2	TRBJ2-7	.	CASSGGVGANPYEQYF
TRBV6-5	TRBJ2-3	.	CASSYSGWRTDTQYF
TRBV6-5	TRBJ2-7	.	CASSFRDRGSYEQYF
TRBV4-3	TRBJ2-3	.	CASSQETGHTQYF
TRBV28	TRBJ1-4	.	CASGTGGEKLFF
TRBV30	TRBJ2-7	.	CACAGVWEQYF
TRBV19	TRBJ2-7	.	CASSSWRYEQYF
TRBV24-1	TRBJ2-3	few	CATSDTGIARATDTQYF
TRBV24-1	TRBJ1-5	.	CATSPGGVGQPQHF
TRBV27	TRBJ1-4	.	CASSSGDRGDEKLFF
TRBV5-1	TRBJ2-7	.	CASSLAGTGAATEQYF
TRBV9	TRBJ2-1	.	CASSVIGGRPNYNEQFF
TRBV3-1/TRBV3-2	TRBJ1-2	.	CASSQATYGYTF
TRBV7-2	TRBJ2-7	.	CASSYPGQFYEQYF
TRBV24-1	TRBJ2-7	.	CATSEEPYEQYF
TRBV28	TRBJ1-2	.	CASSLGAVVGNYGYTF
TRBV6-6	TRBJ1-5	.	CASSYSSSNQPQHF
TRBV5-1	TRBJ2-2	.	CASSNTGGTTGELFF
TRBV5-6	TRBJ2-7	.	CASSRGGGRPVLEQYF
TRBV25-1	TRBJ1-4	.	CASSPLSNVEKLFF